This TCR beta chain is from a study of cytomegalovirus exposure and HLA in healthy donors. A multiplex PCR was run with 60 Vbeta primers and 13 Jbeta primers. Here immunoSEQ multiplex PCR was the method, and the copy in TCRdb shows in-frame clones only, minus some. The top ten clones hold roughly 4% of a sample with roughly 100,000 clones, roughly three quarters of them seen once. The sequenced material came from PBMCs. The clonotype originates from a man aged 35 to 55 in good health and CMV-seronegative.

The CDR3 spells CASSRFGGSNEQFF. The CDR3, as DNA: TGTGCCAGCAGCCGCTTTGGGGGGTCTAATGAGCAGTTCTTC. The V gene is TRBV6-1, the J gene TRBJ2-1; D is possibly TRBD2 (6 bases). Germline values: CDR1 MNHNS, CDR2 SASEGT. This CDR3 region has 14 residues. The V and J ends lost 6 bases and 7 bases respectively, with 16 bases between them.